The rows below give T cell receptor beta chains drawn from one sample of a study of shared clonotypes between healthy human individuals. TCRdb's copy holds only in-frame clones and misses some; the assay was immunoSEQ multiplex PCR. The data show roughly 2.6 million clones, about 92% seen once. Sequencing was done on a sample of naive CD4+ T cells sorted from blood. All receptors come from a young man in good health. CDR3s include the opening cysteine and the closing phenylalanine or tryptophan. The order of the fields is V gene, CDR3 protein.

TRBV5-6,CASSLGQGLETEAFF
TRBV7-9,CASTAWTGPNTEAFF
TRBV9,CASRGPTASYNEQFF
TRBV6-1,CASSTEADFSYEQYF
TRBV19,CASSTGTDFEETQYF
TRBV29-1,CSVQGSLSSYNEQFF
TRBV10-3,CAITGQGNTDTQYF
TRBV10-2,CASSESKIWGPEETQYF
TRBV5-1,CASSLDSRNSPLHF
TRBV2,CASRPTGLPSPLHF
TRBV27,CASRGQSDYGYTF
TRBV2,CASSDLGLAGTDTQYF
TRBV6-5,CASNGQGANTEAFF
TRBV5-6,CASSLGAEQYF
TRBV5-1,CASSLNLGDEAFF
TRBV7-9,CASSTTAGPGYTF
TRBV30,CAWSRFYNEQFF
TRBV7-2,CASSIGTSGAQETQYF
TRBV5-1,CASSPSGSADTQYF
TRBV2,CASSGDTGELSYEQYF
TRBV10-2,CASSDDGPGRVEQYF
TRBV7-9,CASSSIAGGRTDTQYF
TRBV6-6,CASRHLPSGTYEQYF
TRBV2,CASGRQGSLQEQFF
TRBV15,CATSGRATNEKLFF
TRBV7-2,CASSFGTRSNYGYTF
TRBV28,CASSLVVAGNNEQFF
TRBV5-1,CASSLDLRGAADTQYF
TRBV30,CAWKFGTRGQYEQYF
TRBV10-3,CATREDTEAFF
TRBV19,CASSPLGGFGYNEQFF
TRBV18,CASSPQGTTRTRELFF
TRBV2,CASRLAGLYTGELFF
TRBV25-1,CASSELGTGLYGYTF
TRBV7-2,CASSLAIGTSGYEQYF